The 5 T cell receptor beta chains below were found in one sample sequenced in a study of cytomegalovirus exposure and HLA in healthy donors. Primers: 60 Vbeta forward and 13 Jbeta reverse. Some clones are missing from TCRdb's copy, which holds only in-frame ones; the method was immunoSEQ multiplex PCR. The sample carries approximately 130,000 clones, 77% recorded once. Sequenced input: PBMCs. These receptors originate from a man aged 18 to 30 in good health and CMV-seropositive.

This chain uses TRBV5-1 with TRBJ1-5; no reliable D call. The CDR3 runs to 13 residues. The germline gives CDR1 SGHRS, CDR2 YFSETQ. V lost 4 bases to trimming and J lost 9 bases, with 14 bases between them. For the CDR3, the DNA is TGCGCCAGCAGCGTGGAACCCGAGGGGCCCCAGCATTTT. It yields the protein CASSVEPEGPQHF.

With regard to this clone: At one boundary the junction diverges from the germline segment, which might be a read error. The chain has TRBV28 and TRBJ2-7, with D perhaps matching TRBD2 (6 bases). CDR3 length: 14 amino acids. Looked up from germline, CDR1 is MDHEN and CDR2 is SYDVKM. CDR3 region: CVSRRGGGDYEQYF. DNA for the CDR3: TGTGTCAGCAGAAGGGGTGGCGGGGACTACGAGCAGTACTTC.

The V gene is TRBV20-1, the J gene TRBJ1-2; D is unclear. The CDR3 has 11 amino acids. CDR1 DFQATT and CDR2 SNEGSKA come from the germline V gene (reference sequence). Between the trimmed V and J ends, which lost 8 bases and 5 bases, there was a span of 12 bases. As DNA, the CDR3 is TGCAGTTTTTCAGGTGCTTATGGCTACACCTTC. This sequence encodes CSFSGAYGYTF.

The chain recombines TRBV2 with TRBJ2-7; D is uncertain. The germline V gene has CDR1 SNHLY and CDR2 FYNNEI. V was pared by 4 bases and J by 1 base, with 14 bases between. The CDR3 loop spans 15 amino acids. Written as DNA, the CDR3 is TGTGCCAGCAGTGGGCACTTGACACCTTCCTACGAGCAGTACTTC. It is translated as CASSGHLTPSYEQYF.

This clone turned up a few times. This chain uses TRBV6-1 with TRBJ1-2; D perhaps matches TRBD1 (6 bases). V lost 6 bases and J 6 bases, leaving 14 bases between the germline ends. From germline, CDR1 is MNHNS and CDR2 SASEGT. The CDR3 contains 13 residues. DNA of the CDR3: TGTGCCAGCAGCCCTTTGGCAGGGGATGGCTACACCTTC. The encoded protein is CASSPLAGDGYTF.